These T cell receptor beta chains were read from a single sample in a study of blood T cell repertoires in COVID-19. Here immunoSEQ multiplex PCR was the method, and the copy in TCRdb shows in-frame clones only, minus some. The profile shows roughly 150,000 clones, 65% to 90% of them singletons. The sequencing input was peripheral blood. The receptors originated from a woman aged 45-65 years in a cohort sampled during active or convalescent COVID-19. The CDR3 runs from the conserved cysteine through the conserved F or W. The order of the fields is D gene, V gene, J gene, clone size, CDR3 DNA, CDR3 protein. The D gene is left open where the match is weak. The listing skips clone size in some rows; elsewhere it reads once, few, many or a size class.

>NA|TRBV7-9|TRBJ1-4|NA
TGTGCCAGCAGCCGAGAACGAAGAAATGAAAAACTGTTTTTT
CASSRERRNEKLFF
>NA|TRBV13|TRBJ1-1|NA
TGTGCCAGCAGCTTGGGGACACCGAACACTGAAGCTTTCTTT
CASSLGTPNTEAFF
>NA|TRBV6-1|TRBJ1-6|NA
TGTGCCAGCAGTGACCAGGGAGGGGTTAATAATTCACCCCTCCACTTT
CASSDQGGVNNSPLHF
>NA|TRBV11-3|TRBJ2-5|NA
TGTGCCAGCAGCTTAGATACAGTCTTCTGGCCGGCCAAAAAACAAGAGACCCAGTACTTC
CASSLDTVFWPAKKQETQYF
>TRBD2|TRBV5-4|TRBJ2-2|NA
TGTGCCAGCAGCTCACAGCGGGGGGTCCTCGGGGAGCTGTTTTTT
CASSSQRGVLGELFF
>TRBD1|TRBV5-4|TRBJ2-7|NA
TGTGCCAGCAGCTTCATGACAGGGAAGGTCCACGAGCAGTACTTC
CASSFMTGKVHEQYF
>NA|TRBV5-1|TRBJ2-3|NA
TGCGCCAGCAGCTCAGGGGACGGAGATACGCAGTATTTT
CASSSGDGDTQYF
>NA|TRBV10-3|TRBJ1-5|few
TGTGCCATCAGTGAAGCCAGGGGCAATCAGCCCCAGCATTTT
CAISEARGNQPQHF
>NA|TRBV7-3|TRBJ2-2|NA
TGTGCCAGCAGCTCACAGATGGTGGACGGGGAGCTGTTTTTT
CASSSQMVDGELFF
>NA|TRBV3-1/TRBV3-2|TRBJ1-2|few
TGTGCCAGCAGCCAAGGAACAGGGATTGGGTATGGCTACACCTTC
CASSQGTGIGYGYTF
>TRBD1|TRBV15|TRBJ1-5|NA
TGTGCCACCAGCAGAGACCCCAGGACAGGGGAAGGTTATAGCAATCAGCCCCAGCATTTT
CATSRDPRTGEGYSNQPQHF
>TRBD1|TRBV19|TRBJ1-6|NA
TGTGCCAGTAGCAGACAGGGAAATAATTCACCCCTCCACTTT
CASSRQGNNSPLHF
>TRBD1|TRBV29-1|TRBJ1-2|NA
TGCAGCGTTGAAGATGCGGACAGGGGGGGCGGCTACACCTTC
CSVEDADRGGGYTF
>TRBD2|TRBV7-9|TRBJ2-1|NA
TGTGCCACCACGCGCGGGGGGGCCCTCAATGAGCAGTTCTTC
CATTRGGALNEQFF
>NA|TRBV5-1|TRBJ1-3|NA
TGCGCCAGCAGCCCGGGGACTGGAAACACCATATATTTT
CASSPGTGNTIYF
>TRBD1|TRBV5-1|TRBJ1-1|once
TGCGCCAGCAGCTTCGCAGGGGGCAGGACTGAAGCTTTCTTT
CASSFAGGRTEAFF
>NA|TRBV6-1|TRBJ1-2|NA
TGTGCCAGCAGTGAAGCGCGGGTGGCTAACTATGGCTACACCTTC
CASSEARVANYGYTF
>TRBD1|TRBV5-4|TRBJ2-7|NA
TGTGCCAGCAGCTTGTACGGGACAGGGTATAACGAGCAGTACTTC
CASSLYGTGYNEQYF
>TRBD2|TRBV7-2|TRBJ2-1|NA
TGTGCCAGCAGCTCCACCGGGGGGGGCTTCTACAATGAGCAGTTCTTC
CASSSTGGGFYNEQFF
>NA|TRBV9|TRBJ1-3|NA
TGTGCCAGCAGCGTAGACGCGGCAGGAGGCATCGGAAACACCATATATTTT
CASSVDAAGGIGNTIYF
>NA|TRBV6-1|TRBJ1-5|NA
TGTGCCAGCAGTGAAGACGGAGGCCGCAGTCAGCCCCAGCATTTT
CASSEDGGRSQPQHF
>TRBD1|TRBV30|TRBJ1-2|NA
TGTGCCTGGAGTCCCGGACAGGGGGGTGGCTACACCTTC
CAWSPGQGGGYTF
>NA|TRBV21-1|TRBJ1-5|NA
TGTGCCAGCAGCAGCCCACAATCGACGCCCAGGGGACCCTATAGCAATCAGCCCCAGCATTTT
CASSSPQSTPRGPYSNQPQHF
>TRBD1|TRBV7-2|TRBJ2-5|NA
TGTGCCAGCAGCCTTCGGGCGGACAGGGAACGCGGGACCCAGTACTTC
CASSLRADRERGTQYF
>NA|TRBV7-9|TRBJ1-5|NA
TGTGCCAGCAGCTTAGGGTTGTCCGGTGTCCAGCCCCAGCATTTT
CASSLGLSGVQPQHF
>NA|TRBV21-1|TRBJ1-5|NA
TGTGCCAGCAGCAATGGGGCAGGGTATAGCAATCAGCCCCAGCATTTT
CASSNGAGYSNQPQHF
>NA|TRBV15|TRBJ1-4|NA
TGTGCCACCAGCAGAGATAAAGGGGCGGAAGAAAAACTGTTTTTT
CATSRDKGAEEKLFF
>TRBD2|TRBV5-4|TRBJ2-5|NA
TGTGCCAGCAGCCCTTTCGGGGGGTCCCAAGAGACCCAGTACTTC
CASSPFGGSQETQYF
>NA|TRBV30|TRBJ2-5|NA
TGTGCCTGGAGTGTTAACAGGGGGGGCAAGACCCAGTACTTC
CAWSVNRGGKTQYF
>TRBD1|TRBV25-1|TRBJ1-4|NA
TGTGCCAGCAGTGAAAGTCAGGGGGTAGCGTATGAAAAACTGTTTTTT
CASSESQGVAYEKLFF
>TRBD1|TRBV5-1|TRBJ1-3|NA
TGCGCCAGCAGCTTACAGGGGGCCCTCTCTGGAAACACCATATATTTT
CASSLQGALSGNTIYF
>TRBD1|TRBV23-1|TRBJ1-5|NA
TGCGCCAGCAGGCTGACAGGGGGCGGAAGTTATAGCAATCAGCCCCAGCATTTT
CASRLTGGGSYSNQPQHF
>TRBD2|TRBV2|TRBJ2-3|NA
TGTGCCAGCAGCCGGGACTACGCTAGCACAGATACGCAGTATTTT
CASSRDYASTDTQYF
>TRBD1|TRBV6-5|TRBJ1-6|NA
TGTGCCAGCAAGCCGGGACAGGGTATCTCACCCCTCCACTTT
CASKPGQGISPLHF
>NA|TRBV13|TRBJ1-1|NA
TGTGCCAGCAGCTTAGTAGCCCGCCCCGCTTTCTTT
CASSLVARPAFF
>NA|TRBV27|TRBJ1-6|NA
TGTGCCAGCAGTTTGTGGGGGGGAAGACACTCACCCCTCCACTTT
CASSLWGGRHSPLHF
>TRBD1|TRBV19|TRBJ1-1|NA
TGTGCCACCGACAGGGGATTTTCGTCCGTCGGTGAAGCTTTCTTT
CATDRGFSSVGEAFF
>NA|TRBV24-1|TRBJ1-5|NA
TGTGCCACCAGTGAGGCAGGATCTAGCAATCAGCCCCAGCATTTT
CATSEAGSSNQPQHF
>NA|TRBV9|TRBJ1-2|NA
TGTGCCAGCAGCCCCCGAGGAGCTGTGGGCTATGGCTACACCTTC
CASSPRGAVGYGYTF
>TRBD1|TRBV6-5|TRBJ1-2|NA
TGTGCCAGCAGCCAGGGACAGGTGGGCGGCTACACCTTC
CASSQGQVGGYTF
>NA|TRBV10-3|TRBJ2-2|NA
TGTGCCATCAGCCAACAAAGACAGTTTGCCGGGGAGCTGTTTTTT
CAISQQRQFAGELFF
>NA|TRBV29-1|TRBJ2-5|NA
TGCAGCGTTGAAGGGGTGCCAGGGTTCCAAGAGACCCAGTACTTC
CSVEGVPGFQETQYF
>TRBD1|TRBV7-7|TRBJ2-2|many
TGTGCCAGCAGCTTAGGGGACAGGGGGCTCGACGGGGAGCTGTTTTTT
CASSLGDRGLDGELFF
>TRBD1|TRBV19|TRBJ2-7|NA
TGTGCCACCACCCCGGGACAGGGATGGGACGAGCAGTACTTC
CATTPGQGWDEQYF
>NA|TRBV30|TRBJ1-6|few
TGTGCCTGGAGGGAACCAGGGACACCCCTCCACTTT
CAWREPGTPLHF
>TRBD1|TRBV7-3|TRBJ2-1|few
TGTGCCAGCAGCATAGGGACAGGGGGAAATGAGCAGTTCTTC
CASSIGTGGNEQFF